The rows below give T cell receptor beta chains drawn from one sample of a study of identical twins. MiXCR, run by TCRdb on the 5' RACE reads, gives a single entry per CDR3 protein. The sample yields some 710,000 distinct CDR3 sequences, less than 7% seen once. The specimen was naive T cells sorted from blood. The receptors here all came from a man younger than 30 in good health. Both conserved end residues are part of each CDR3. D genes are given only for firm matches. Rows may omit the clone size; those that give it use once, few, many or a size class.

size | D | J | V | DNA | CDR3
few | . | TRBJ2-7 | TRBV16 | TGTGCCAGCAGCCAAAAAATGGATAGGGGTCACGAGCAGTACTTC | CASSQKMDRGHEQYF
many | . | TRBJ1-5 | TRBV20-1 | TGCAGTGCTCCATTTAGCCCTGATCAGCCCCAGCATTTT | CSAPFSPDQPQHF
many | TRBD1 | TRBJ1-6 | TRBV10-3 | TGTGCCATCAGCGGAACCCCCGGGACAGGGGATTCACCCCTCCACTTT | CAISGTPGTGDSPLHF
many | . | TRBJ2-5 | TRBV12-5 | TGTGCTAGTGGTCCGACCGCGAGGGACCAAGAGACCCAGTACTTC | CASGPTARDQETQYF
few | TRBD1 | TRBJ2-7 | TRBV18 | TGTGCCAGCTCACCACTTTTTCGGGACAGGGGGAAAAACGAGCAGTACTTC | CASSPLFRDRGKNEQYF
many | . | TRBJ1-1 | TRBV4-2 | TGTGCCAGCAGCCAAGAAGACAGGAACACTGAAGCTTTCTTT | CASSQEDRNTEAFF
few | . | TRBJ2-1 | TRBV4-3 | TGCGCCAGCAGCCGAAACCGGGGGGCTAGTACCTACAATGAGCAGTTCTTC | CASSRNRGASTYNEQFF
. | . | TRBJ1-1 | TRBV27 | TGTGCCAGCAGTTTATCGATTGGGGCACCTGAAGCTTTCTTT | CASSLSIGAPEAFF
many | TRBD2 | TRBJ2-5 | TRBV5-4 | TGTGCCAGCAGCCCGGGACTAGCGGGTTCAGGGACCCAGTACTTC | CASSPGLAGSGTQYF
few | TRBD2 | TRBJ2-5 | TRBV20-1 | TGCAGTGCTGTTAGCGGGAGCGACGGAGAGACCCAGTACTTC | CSAVSGSDGETQYF
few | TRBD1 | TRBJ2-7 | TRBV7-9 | TGTGCCAGCAGGGCCGGGACAGAACTCTCCTACGAGCAGTACTTC | CASRAGTELSYEQYF
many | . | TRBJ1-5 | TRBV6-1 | TGTGCCAGCAGTAAGGACCTGGAGGGACAGCCCCAGCATTTT | CASSKDLEGQPQHF
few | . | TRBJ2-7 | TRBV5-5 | TGTGCCAGCAGTACGGATTCCTCGGAGTACTTC | CASSTDSSEYF
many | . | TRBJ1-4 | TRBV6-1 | TGTGCCAGCACCCCTCTGTCGGTTAGAAGCACTAATGAAAAACTGTTTTTT | CASTPLSVRSTNEKLFF
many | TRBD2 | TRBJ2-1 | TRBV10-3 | TGTGCCATCAGACCGGTGACGGGAGGTTCGAATGAGCAGTTCTTC | CAIRPVTGGSNEQFF
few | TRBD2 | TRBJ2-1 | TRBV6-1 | TGTGCCAGCAGGGGGTGGGGGGGGACCAACAATGAGCAGTTCTTC | CASRGWGGTNNEQFF
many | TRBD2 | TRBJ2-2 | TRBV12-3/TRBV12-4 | TGTGCCAGCAGTTTAGCACCGGGACTAGCGGGAGGGCCCGACGGGGAGCTGTTTTTT | CASSLAPGLAGGPDGELFF
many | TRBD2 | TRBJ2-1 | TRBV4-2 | TGTGCCAGCAGCCAAGATTCGGTACTAGCGACATACAATGAGCAGTTCTTC | CASSQDSVLATYNEQFF
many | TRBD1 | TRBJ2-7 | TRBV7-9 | TGTGCCAGCAGCCCATGGACAGGGGAGCAGTACTTC | CASSPWTGEQYF
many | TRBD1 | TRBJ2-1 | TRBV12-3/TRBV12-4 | TGTGCCAGCAACATTGACAGGGGAGACTACAATGAGCAGTTCTTC | CASNIDRGDYNEQFF
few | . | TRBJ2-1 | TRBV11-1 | TGTGCCAGCAGCTTTCCAAATCACAGAAGCCCTTTCGACAATGAGCAGTTCTTC | CASSFPNHRSPFDNEQFF
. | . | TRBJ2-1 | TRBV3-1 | TGTGCCAGCAGCCAATGGGGGGAAAAGTTCTTC | CASSQWGEKFF
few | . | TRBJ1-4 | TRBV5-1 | TGCGCCAGCAGCCCTTCCGGAGCCAATGAAAAACTGTTTTTT | CASSPSGANEKLFF
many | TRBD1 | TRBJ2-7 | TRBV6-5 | TGTGCCAGCAGTTACCGGCAGGGACAGGGACCCTACGAGCAGTACTTC | CASSYRQGQGPYEQYF
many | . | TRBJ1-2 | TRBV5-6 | TGTGCCAGCAGCTTGGGACAGGTACCTGGCGGCTACACCTTC | CASSLGQVPGGYTF
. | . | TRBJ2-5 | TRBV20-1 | TGCAGTGCTAGAGACCACCTTTCGGAGACCCAGTACTTC | CSARDHLSETQYF
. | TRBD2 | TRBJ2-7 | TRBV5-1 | TGCGCCAGCAGCCCAAGGGGACTACGTGGCTACGAGCAGTACTTC | CASSPRGLRGYEQYF
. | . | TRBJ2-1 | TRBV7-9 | TGTGCCAGCAGCTTAGAGGGGTCCACCTACTCCTACAATGAGCAGTTCTTC | CASSLEGSTYSYNEQFF
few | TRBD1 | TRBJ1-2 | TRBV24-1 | TGTGCCACCAGTGATCCAACCCAGGGGACAGCATATGGCTACACCTTC | CATSDPTQGTAYGYTF
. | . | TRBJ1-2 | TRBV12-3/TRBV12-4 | TGTGTTACCCGGAAACTTAACTATGGCTACACCTTC | CVTRKLNYGYTF
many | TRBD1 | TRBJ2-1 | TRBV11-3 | TGTGCCAGCAGCTTCGGGACAGGCAATGAGCAGTTCTTC | CASSFGTGNEQFF
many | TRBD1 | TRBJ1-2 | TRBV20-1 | TGCAGTGCTAGAAGATTTGAGGGGGCGTCTAACTATGGCTACACCTTC | CSARRFEGASNYGYTF
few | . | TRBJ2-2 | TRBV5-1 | TGCGCCAGCAGCTTGGCCGGGCTAGGACCGAACACCGGGGAGCTGTTTTTT | CASSLAGLGPNTGELFF
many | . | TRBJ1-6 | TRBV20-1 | TGCAGTGCTAGCCCGGACCGGTTCGGGTCACCCCTCCACTTT | CSASPDRFGSPLHF
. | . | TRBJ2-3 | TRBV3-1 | TGTGCCAGCAGCCAACACCCTAGCACAGATACGCAGTATTTT | CASSQHPSTDTQYF
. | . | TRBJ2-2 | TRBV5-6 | TGTGCCAGCAGCTTAGGGGTGTCGGACACCGGGGAGCTGTTTTTT | CASSLGVSDTGELFF
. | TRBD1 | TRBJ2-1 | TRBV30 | TGTGCCTGGAGTGCCGGGACAGACAATGAGCAGTTCTTC | CAWSAGTDNEQFF
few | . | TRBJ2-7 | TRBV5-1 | TGCGCCAGCAGCCCAGGTCAGCCAGGGTTGGACGAGCAGTACTTC | CASSPGQPGLDEQYF
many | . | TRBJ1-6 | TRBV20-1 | TGCAGTGCTAGAGTGGGGGGCTTCATCTTGGGTTCACCCCTCCACTTT | CSARVGGFILGSPLHF
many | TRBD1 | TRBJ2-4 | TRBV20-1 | TGCAGTGCTAGAGATCCCCGACAGGGACAATCACTTATAGCCAAAAACATTCAGTACTTC | CSARDPRQGQSLIAKNIQYF
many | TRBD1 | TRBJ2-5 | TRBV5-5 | TGTGCCAGCAGCCGACAGGGGGCCCTACCCTCCCAAGAGACCCAGTACTTC | CASSRQGALPSQETQYF
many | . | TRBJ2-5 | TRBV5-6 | TGTGCCAGCAGCTTGTTTTGGGGGAAGACCAGGTTGGAGACCCAGTACTTC | CASSLFWGKTRLETQYF
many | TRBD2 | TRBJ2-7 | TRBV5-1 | TGCGCCAGCAGCGCAGGACTAGAGTCTAACGAGCAGTACTTC | CASSAGLESNEQYF
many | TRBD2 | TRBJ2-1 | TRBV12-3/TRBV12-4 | TGTGCCAGCAGTGTAGCGGGAGGGGAGCAGTTCTTC | CASSVAGGEQFF
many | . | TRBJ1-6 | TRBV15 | TGTGCCACCAGCAGAGATAAACGACCCCTCCACTTT | CATSRDKRPLHF
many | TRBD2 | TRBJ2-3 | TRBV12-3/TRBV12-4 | TGTGCCAGCAGTTTAGGACTAGCGGGAGGAACAGATACGCAGTATTTT | CASSLGLAGGTDTQYF